The text below deals with one T cell receptor (beta chain). A much bigger clone sits one base away, suggesting this may be a read error. From the PCR reads, TCRdb called clonotypes with MiXCR, one entry per CDR3 protein. The repertoire consists of about half a million distinct CDR3 sequences, with less than 30% occurring once and the leading ten covering roughly 0.79%. The data stem from a study of molecular identifiers for immune sequencing clone quantification. Germline values: CDR1 SGHAT, CDR2 FQNNGV. The CDR3 consists of 16 residues. Libraries used 20,000 to 1,000,000 sorted naive CD8 T cells and 10%, 30% or 50% RNA input.

The specimen was naive CD8+ T cells from blood, with Jurkat cell RNA spiked in. The subset denotes: FACS-sorted CD8+CD4-CCR7+CD45RA+ naive T cells. This TCR was recovered from a human donor in good health. Some libraries in this study had Jurkat cell RNA spiked in. This chain links TRBV11-2 with TRBJ2-5; 7 positions agree with TRBD1. CDR3 DNA: TGTGCCAGCAGCCCACGAAAGACAGGGACCCAAGAGACCCGGTACTTC. Protein: CASSPRKTGTQETRYF.